This entry concerns a single T cell receptor beta chain. Its specific antigen is unknown. No qualities accompany the bases; no much larger clone lies one base away. The data belong to a study of breast tumors, draining lymph nodes, adjacent tissues (dated by TCRdb to the mid-2010s). Study-level background: Breast cancer patients provided tumor, adjacent nontumor tissue and axillary lymph nodes, and the study compared the TCR beta repertoires across these three sources. The study was designed to assess the relationships and possible T-cell exchange between tumor, surrounding tissue and draining lymph node repertoires in human breast cancer. Study-level results and caveats: The conclusion that tumor T cells originate in lymph nodes was presented as consistent with a hypothesis rather than as directly demonstrated. Tumor T-cell repertoires showed less diversity than lymph node repertoires and more diversity than nontumor tissue repertoires, and tumor T-cell repertoires showed preferential V and J gene usage. Tumor and nontumor tissue repertoires were found to be significantly more similar in luminal-like than in basal-like breast cancer. A scenario in which most tumor T cells derive from the lymph node and then expand within tumor tissue was judged to be consistent with the data.

Reads for this sample came from an Illumina HiSeq 2000. TCR beta chain libraries were generated through multiplex PCR amplification. High-throughput sequencing was used to analyze the amplified TCR beta chain products. TCRdb ran its own pipeline on the public reads, namely fastp trimming at Q25 and MiXCR clone calling, and kept in-frame beta chains. One record per CDR3 amino acid sequence lists the most common genes and DNA. Here the sample has 10,000 or so distinct CDR3 sequences; about 40% occur a single time. The top ten clones comprise 14% of the sample. The trim is 5 bases for V and 0 bases for J, with a gap of 14 bases between the germline ends. The CDR3 measures 14 amino acids from cysteine to phenylalanine. Solely the CDR3 DNA is kept, with 42 bases framed from the first base. For CDR1 and CDR2, the germline V gene (reference sequence) lists DFQATT and SNEGSKA. Adjacent samples were composed of nontumor breast tissue surrounding the tumor.

Recombination linked TRBV20-1 to TRBJ2-7; the D gene assignment is perhaps TRBD1 or TRBD2, with each matching 5 bases. Material: tumor-adjacent breast tissue. This sequence was found in a female donor with breast cancer. Some clones in this sample may be carry-over from other donors' samples. The CDR3 sequence is CSAPRDLSSYEQYF. The nucleotide sequence reads TGCAGTGCTCCCAGGGACCTAAGCTCCTACGAGCAGTACTTC.